This T cell receptor (beta chain) was captured by sequencing in a study of neurological immune-mediated disorders. General observations from the study: Clinical and MRI features did not associate with the cluster found in multiple sclerosis patients.

A single record per CDR3 protein comes from TCRdb applying MiXCR to the 5' RACE reads. The sample includes more than 45,000 distinct CDR3 sequences, less than 5% of them seen just once. This clonotype was counted ten times or more. Its antigen is not identified. The germline V gene encodes CDR1 SGHRS and CDR2 YFSETQ. The CDR3 has 15 residues. Trimming took 4 bases from V and 8 from J, leaving 19 bases between them. The receptor was derived from a man in his fifties with multiple sclerosis. The material sequenced was PBMCs. The chain combines TRBV5-1 with TRBJ2-1, with D tentatively TRBD2 (6 bases). The CDR3, as DNA: TGCGCCAGCAGCCCCGGTGGAGGGAGCACCTATGAGCAGTTCTTC. Its protein is CASSPGGGSTYEQFF. Using reference TRBV5-1 and TRBJ2-1 for the parts outside the CDR3, the full variable domain is KAGVTQTPRYLIKTRGQQVTLSCSPISGHRSVSWYQQTPGQGLQFLFEYFSETQRNKGNFPGRFSGRQFSNSRSEMNVSTLELGDSALYLCASSPGGGSTYEQFFGPGTRLTVL.